Below, 2 T cell receptor beta chains from the same sample are listed, as sequenced in a study of blood T cell repertoires in COVID-19 (dated by TCRdb to 2018 to 2021). The library was generated by the immunoSEQ multiplex PCR assay. Held by TCRdb, this immuneACCESS table contains in-frame sequences only and omits some clones. Under half of the omission traces to an unresolved V gene where checked; the cause of the rest is unknown. This sample comprises 130,000 or so clones, around 85% of them detected only once. The ten largest account for around 4% of the sample. The sequenced material came from peripheral blood. These receptors all come from a man aged 60-69 years with acute or convalescent COVID-19.

The V and J genes are TRBV5-4 and TRBJ2-7; maybe TRBD2 (5 bases). Germline CDR1 reads SGHNT; CDR2 reads YYREEE (reference sequence). There are 12 residues in the CDR3. Trimming left V 6 bases short and J 5 bases short, with 12 bases between. In DNA form, the CDR3 reads TGTGCCAGCAACGGGGTTGGAGACGAGCAGTACTTC. It specifies CASNGVGDEQYF.

The V gene is TRBV29-1, the J gene TRBJ1-2; D gene unclear. CDR3 length: 13 amino acids. Trimming left V 4 bases short and J 1 base short, with 10 bases between. The germline V gene encodes CDR1 SQVTM and CDR2 ANQGSEA. This chain's CDR3 is CSVGGSDNYGYTF. The CDR3 region has the DNA TGCAGCGTTGGAGGGAGCGATAACTATGGCTACACCTTC.